This record looks at one TCR beta chain sequence and its context. Its antigen remains unidentified. The data originate from a study of cytomegalovirus exposure and HLA in healthy donors. As for the study in general: Of some 410 genotyped donors, around 80% grouped in the Caucasian-associated ancestry cluster. The study, taken as a whole, reports: Among the CMV-associated chains, three were confirmed in vitro as specific for CMV antigens.

There were likely unrecorded immune exposures, though donors were nominally healthy when sampled. PCR employed 60 Vbeta and 13 Jbeta primers. Clones were sequenced by immunoSEQ multiplex PCR, and TCRdb holds only the in-frame ones, with some missing. The data hold more than 150,000 clones, with 78% observed a single time. The TCR sequence derives from a male donor in good health and CMV-seronegative. The sequenced sample was PBMCs.

The DNA for the CDR3 is TGTGCCATCAGTGAGGGGCGGGGGGCAAGTCCTGAAGCTTTCTTT. Amino acids: CAISEGRGASPEAFF. The V call is TRBV10-3, the J call TRBJ1-1, with D perhaps TRBD1 (6 bases). The V gene lost 2 bases and the J gene lost 6 bases, with 16 bases spanning the gap. This CDR3 is 15 amino acids long. CDR1 is ENHRY and CDR2 is SYGVKD in the germline V gene.